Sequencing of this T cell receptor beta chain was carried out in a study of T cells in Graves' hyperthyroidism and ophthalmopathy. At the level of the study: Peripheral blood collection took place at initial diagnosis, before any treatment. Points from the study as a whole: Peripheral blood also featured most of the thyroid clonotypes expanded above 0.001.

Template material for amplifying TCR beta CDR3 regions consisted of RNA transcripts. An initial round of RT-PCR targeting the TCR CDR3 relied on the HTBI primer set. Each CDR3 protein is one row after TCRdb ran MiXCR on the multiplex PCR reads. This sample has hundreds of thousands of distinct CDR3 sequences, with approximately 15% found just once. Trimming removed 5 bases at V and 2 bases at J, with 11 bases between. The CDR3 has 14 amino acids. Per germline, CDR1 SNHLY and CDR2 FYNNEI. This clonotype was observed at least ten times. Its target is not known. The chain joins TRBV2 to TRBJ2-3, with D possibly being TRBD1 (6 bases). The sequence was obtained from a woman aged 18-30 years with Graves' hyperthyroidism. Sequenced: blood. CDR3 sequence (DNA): TGTGCCAGCAGTCAGACAGGCTACACAGATACGCAGTATTTT. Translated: CASSQTGYTDTQYF.